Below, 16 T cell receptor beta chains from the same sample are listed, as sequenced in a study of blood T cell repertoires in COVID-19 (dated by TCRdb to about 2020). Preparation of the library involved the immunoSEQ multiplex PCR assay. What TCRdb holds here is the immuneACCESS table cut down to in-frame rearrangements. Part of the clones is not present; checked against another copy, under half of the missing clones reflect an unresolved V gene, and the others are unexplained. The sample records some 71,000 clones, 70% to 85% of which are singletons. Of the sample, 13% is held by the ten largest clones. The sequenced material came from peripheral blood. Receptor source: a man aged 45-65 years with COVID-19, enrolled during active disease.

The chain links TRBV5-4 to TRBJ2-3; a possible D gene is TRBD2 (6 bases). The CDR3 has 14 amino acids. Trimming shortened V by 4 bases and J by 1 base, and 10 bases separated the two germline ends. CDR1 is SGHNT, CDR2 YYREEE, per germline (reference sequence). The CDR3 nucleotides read TGTGCCAGCAGCATAAGACTAGGCACAGATACGCAGTATTTT. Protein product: CASSIRLGTDTQYF.

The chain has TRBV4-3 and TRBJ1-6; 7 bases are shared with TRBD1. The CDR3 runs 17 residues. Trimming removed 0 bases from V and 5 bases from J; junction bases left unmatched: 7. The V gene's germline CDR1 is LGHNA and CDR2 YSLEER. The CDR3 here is CASSQDKTGTDNSPLHF. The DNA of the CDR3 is TGCGCCAGCAGCCAAGATAAGACAGGGACCGATAATTCACCCCTCCACTTT.

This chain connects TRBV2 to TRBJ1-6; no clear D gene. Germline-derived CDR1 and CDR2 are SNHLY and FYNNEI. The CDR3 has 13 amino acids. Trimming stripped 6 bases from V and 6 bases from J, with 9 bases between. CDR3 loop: CASRTRINSPLHF. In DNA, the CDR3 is TGTGCCAGCAGGACACGGATTAATTCACCCCTCCACTTT. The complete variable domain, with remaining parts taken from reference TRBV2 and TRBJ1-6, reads EPEVTQTPSHQVTQMGQEVILRCVPISNHLYFYWYRQILGQKVEFLVSFYNNEISEKSEIFDDQFSVERPDGSNFTLKIRSTKLEDSAMYFCASRTRINSPLHFGNGTRLTVT.

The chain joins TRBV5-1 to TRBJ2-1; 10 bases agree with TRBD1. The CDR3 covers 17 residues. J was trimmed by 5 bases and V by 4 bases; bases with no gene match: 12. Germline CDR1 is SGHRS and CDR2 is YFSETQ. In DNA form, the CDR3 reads TGCGCCAGCAGCGCAAAAGGGACAGGGGAGAGGAACAATGAGCAGTTCTTC. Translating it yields CASSAKGTGERNNEQFF.

CDR3 sequence reads: CASSLTGTGVQHF. The CDR3 nucleotides are TGTGCCAGCTCACTAACAGGGACAGGGGTACAGCATTTT. The chain has TRBV18 and TRBJ1-5, with 10 nucleotides matching TRBD1. Trimming cost V 4 bases and J 13 bases; bases outside gene matches: 7. Germline V gene data show CDR1 as KGHSH and CDR2 as LQKENI. The CDR3 has 13 amino acids. Supplemented by reference TRBV18 and TRBJ1-5, the full variable domain reads NAGVMQNPRHLVRRRGQEARLRCSPMKGHSHVYWYRQLPEEGLKFMVYLQKENIIDESGMPKERFSAEFPKEGPSILRIQQVVRGDSAAYFCASSLTGTGVQHFGDGTRLSIL.

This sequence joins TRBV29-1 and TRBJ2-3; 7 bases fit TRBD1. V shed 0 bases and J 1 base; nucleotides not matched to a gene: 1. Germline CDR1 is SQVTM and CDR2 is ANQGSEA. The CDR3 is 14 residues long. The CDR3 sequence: CSVEEGQGTDTQYF. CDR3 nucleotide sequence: TGCAGCGTTGAAGAAGGACAGGGCACAGATACGCAGTATTTT.

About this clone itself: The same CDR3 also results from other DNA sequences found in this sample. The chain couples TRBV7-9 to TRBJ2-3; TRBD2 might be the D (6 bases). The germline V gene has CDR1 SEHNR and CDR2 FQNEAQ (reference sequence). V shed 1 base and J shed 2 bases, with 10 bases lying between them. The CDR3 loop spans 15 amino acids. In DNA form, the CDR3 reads TGTGCCAGCAGCTTAGGGGGCGGGGTCACAGATACGCAGTATTTT. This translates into CASSLGGGVTDTQYF.

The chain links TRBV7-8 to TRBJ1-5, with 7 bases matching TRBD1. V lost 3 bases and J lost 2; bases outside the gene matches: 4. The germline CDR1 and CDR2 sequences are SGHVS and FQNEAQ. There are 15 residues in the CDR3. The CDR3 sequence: CASSFRDRGNQPQHF. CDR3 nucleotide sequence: TGTGCCAGCAGCTTCCGGGACAGAGGCAATCAGCCCCAGCATTTT.

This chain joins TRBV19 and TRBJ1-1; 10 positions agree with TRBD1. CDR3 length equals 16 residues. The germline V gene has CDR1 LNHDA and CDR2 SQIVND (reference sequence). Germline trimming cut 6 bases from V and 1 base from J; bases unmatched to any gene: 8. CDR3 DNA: TGTGCCAGTAGAGGGACAGGGGCCGTAGGGAACACTGAAGCTTTCTTT. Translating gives CASRGTGAVGNTEAFF.

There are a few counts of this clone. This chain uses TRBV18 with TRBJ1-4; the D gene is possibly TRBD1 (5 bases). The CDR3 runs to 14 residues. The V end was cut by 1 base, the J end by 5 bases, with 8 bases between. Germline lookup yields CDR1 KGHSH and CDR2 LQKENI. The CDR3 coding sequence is TGTGCCAGCTCACCACGGGGCAGCAATGAAAAACTGTTTTTT. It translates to CASSPRGSNEKLFF.

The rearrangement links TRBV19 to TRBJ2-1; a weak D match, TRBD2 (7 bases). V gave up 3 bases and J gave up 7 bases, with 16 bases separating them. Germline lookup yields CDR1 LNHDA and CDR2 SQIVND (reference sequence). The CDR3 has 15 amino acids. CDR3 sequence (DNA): TGTGCCAGTAGTATTCTGGCGGGGGCGGGAAATGAGCAGTTCTTC. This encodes CASSILAGAGNEQFF.

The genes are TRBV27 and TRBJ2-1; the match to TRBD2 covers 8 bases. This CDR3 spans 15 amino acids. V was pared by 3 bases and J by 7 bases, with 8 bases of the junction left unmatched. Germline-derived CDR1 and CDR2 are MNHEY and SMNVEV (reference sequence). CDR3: CASSFLHQRGNEQFF. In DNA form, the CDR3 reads TGTGCCAGCAGTTTCCTACACCAGCGGGGGAATGAGCAGTTCTTC.

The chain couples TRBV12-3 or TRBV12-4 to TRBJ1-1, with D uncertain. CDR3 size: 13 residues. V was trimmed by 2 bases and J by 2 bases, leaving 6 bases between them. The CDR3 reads CASSLQVNTEAFF. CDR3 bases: TGTGCCAGCAGTTTACAGGTCAACACTGAAGCTTTCTTT.

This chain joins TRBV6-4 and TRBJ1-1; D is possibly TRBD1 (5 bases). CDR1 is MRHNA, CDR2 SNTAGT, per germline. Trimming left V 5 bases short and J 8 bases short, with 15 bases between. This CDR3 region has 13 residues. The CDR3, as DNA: TGTGCCAGCAGTACCTCCCCCCAGGGCGAAGCTTTCTTT. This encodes CASSTSPQGEAFF.

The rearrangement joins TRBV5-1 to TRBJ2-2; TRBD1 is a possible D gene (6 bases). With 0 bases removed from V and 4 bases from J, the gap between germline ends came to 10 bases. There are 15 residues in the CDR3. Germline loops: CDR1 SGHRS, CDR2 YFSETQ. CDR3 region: CASSLVRGPTGELFF. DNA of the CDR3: TGCGCCAGCAGCTTGGTCAGGGGTCCCACCGGGGAGCTGTTTTTT. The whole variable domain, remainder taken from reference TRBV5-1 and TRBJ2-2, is KAGVTQTPRYLIKTRGQQVTLSCSPISGHRSVSWYQQTPGQGLQFLFEYFSETQRNKGNFPGRFSGRQFSNSRSEMNVSTLELGDSALYLCASSLVRGPTGELFFGEGSRLTVL.

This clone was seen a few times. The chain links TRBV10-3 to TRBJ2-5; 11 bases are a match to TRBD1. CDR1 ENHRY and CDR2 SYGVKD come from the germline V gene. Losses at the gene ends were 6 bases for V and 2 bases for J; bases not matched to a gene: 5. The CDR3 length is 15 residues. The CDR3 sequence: CAIRSGTGGQETQYF. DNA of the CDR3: TGTGCCATCAGGTCCGGGACAGGGGGACAAGAGACCCAGTACTTC.